This T cell receptor (beta chain) derives from a study of cytomegalovirus exposure and HLA in healthy donors. Study context: Ancestry clustering placed 70% to 85% of around 400 genotyped donors in the Caucasian-associated cluster.

Concerning this clone itself: The antigen remains unidentified.

Trimming pared 5 bases from V and 7 bases from J, leaving 17 bases between. This CDR3 has 14 residues. CDR1 is KGHSH, CDR2 LQKENI, per germline. Researchers ran the PCR with 60 Vbeta and 13 Jbeta primers. Repertoires were generated with immunoSEQ multiplex PCR, while TCRdb's copy carries only in-frame clones and drops some. The data contain tens of thousands of clones, about 72% of them seen just once; the ten biggest clones take up roughly 8%. Study results and limitations: Analyses of presence/absence relied on an assumption of roughly uniform sequencing depth across donors. Within a later analysis, the majority of CMV-associated TCR beta chains appeared HLA-restricted.

The sequenced sample was PBMCs. The rearrangement links TRBV18 to TRBJ1-1; D not resolved. This TCR came from a woman under 40 in good health and CMV-seropositive. CDR3 sequence: CASSLSQLDGEAFF. The CDR3 bases are TGTGCCAGCTCATTATCACAGCTTGACGGTGAAGCTTTCTTT.